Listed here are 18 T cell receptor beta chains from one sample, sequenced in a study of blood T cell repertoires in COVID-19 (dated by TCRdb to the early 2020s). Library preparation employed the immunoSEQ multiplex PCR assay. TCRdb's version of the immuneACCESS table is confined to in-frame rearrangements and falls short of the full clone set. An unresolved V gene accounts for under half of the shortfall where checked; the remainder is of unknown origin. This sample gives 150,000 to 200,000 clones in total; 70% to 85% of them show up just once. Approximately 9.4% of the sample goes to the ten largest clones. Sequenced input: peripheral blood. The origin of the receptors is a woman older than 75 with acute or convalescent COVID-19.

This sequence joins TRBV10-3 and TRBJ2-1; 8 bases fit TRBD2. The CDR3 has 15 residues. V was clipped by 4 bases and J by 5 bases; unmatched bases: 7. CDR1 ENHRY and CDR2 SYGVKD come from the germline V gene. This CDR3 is CAISGASGFNNEQFF. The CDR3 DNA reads TGTGCCATCAGTGGGGCTAGCGGGTTCAACAATGAGCAGTTCTTC.

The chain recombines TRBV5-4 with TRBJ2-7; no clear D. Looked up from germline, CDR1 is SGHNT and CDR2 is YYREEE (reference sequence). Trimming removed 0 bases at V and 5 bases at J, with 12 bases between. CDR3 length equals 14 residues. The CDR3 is CASSLVAGNNEQYF. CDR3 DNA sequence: TGTGCCAGCAGCTTGGTGGCAGGTAACAACGAGCAGTACTTC.

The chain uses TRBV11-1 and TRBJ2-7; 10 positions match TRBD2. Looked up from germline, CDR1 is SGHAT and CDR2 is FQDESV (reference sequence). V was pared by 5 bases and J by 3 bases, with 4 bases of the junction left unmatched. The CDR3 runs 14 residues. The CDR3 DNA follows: TGTGCCAGCAGCAACGGACTAGCGGACTACGAGCAGTACTTC. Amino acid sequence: CASSNGLADYEQYF.

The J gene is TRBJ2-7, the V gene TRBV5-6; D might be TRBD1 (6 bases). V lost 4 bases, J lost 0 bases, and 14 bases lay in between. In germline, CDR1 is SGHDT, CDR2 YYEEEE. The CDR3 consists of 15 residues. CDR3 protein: CASSVGTYSSYEQYF. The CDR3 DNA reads TGTGCCAGCAGCGTTGGGACATATAGCTCCTACGAGCAGTACTTC.

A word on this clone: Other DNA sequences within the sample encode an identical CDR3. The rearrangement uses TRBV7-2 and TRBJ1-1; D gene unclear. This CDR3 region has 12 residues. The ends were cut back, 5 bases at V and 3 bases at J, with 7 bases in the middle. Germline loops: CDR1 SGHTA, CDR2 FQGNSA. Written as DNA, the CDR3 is TGTGCCAGCAGCCTTTTTGACACTGAAGCTTTCTTT. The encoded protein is CASSLFDTEAFF.

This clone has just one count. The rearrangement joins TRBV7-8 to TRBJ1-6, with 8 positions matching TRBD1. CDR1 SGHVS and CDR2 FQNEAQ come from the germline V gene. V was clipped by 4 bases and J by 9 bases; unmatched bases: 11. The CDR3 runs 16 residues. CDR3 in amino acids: CASSSGQGPWSSPLHF. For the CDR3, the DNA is TGTGCCAGCAGCTCCGGACAGGGCCCGTGGAGTTCACCCCTCCACTTT.

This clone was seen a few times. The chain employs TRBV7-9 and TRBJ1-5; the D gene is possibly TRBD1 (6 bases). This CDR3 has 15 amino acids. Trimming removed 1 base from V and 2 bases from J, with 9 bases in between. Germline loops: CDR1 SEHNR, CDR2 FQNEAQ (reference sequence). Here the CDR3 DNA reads TGTGCCAGCAGCTTAGAGGGGGATGGCAATCAGCCCCAGCATTTT. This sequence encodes CASSLEGDGNQPQHF.

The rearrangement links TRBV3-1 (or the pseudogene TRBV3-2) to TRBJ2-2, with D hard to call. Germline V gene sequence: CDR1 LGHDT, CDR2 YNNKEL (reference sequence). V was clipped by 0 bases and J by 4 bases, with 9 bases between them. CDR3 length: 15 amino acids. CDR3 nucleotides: TGTGCCAGCAGCCAAGACTCTCCCAGCACCGGGGAGCTGTTTTTT. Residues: CASSQDSPSTGELFF.

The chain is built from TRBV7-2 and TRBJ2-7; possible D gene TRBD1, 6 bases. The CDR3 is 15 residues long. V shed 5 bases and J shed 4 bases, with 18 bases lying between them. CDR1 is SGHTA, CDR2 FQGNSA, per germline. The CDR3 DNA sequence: TGTGCCAGCAGCCTCACCAGGAGGACAGCATACGAGCAGTACTTC. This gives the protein CASSLTRRTAYEQYF.

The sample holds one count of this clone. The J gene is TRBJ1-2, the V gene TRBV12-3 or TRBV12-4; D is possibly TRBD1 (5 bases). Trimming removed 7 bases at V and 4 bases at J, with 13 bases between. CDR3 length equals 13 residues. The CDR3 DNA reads TGTGCCAGCACCATTGACAGTATCTATGGCTACACCTTC. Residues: CASTIDSIYGYTF.

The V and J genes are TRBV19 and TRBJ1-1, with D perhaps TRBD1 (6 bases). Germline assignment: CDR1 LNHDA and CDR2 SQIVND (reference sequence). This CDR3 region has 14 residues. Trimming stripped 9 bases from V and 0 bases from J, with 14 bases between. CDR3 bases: TGTGCCAGCGTTCAGGGGTACATGAACACTGAAGCTTTCTTT. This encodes CASVQGYMNTEAFF.

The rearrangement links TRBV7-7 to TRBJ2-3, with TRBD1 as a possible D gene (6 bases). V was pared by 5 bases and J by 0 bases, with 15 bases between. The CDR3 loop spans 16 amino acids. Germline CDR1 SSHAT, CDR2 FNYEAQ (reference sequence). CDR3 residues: CASSQATGSSTDTQYF. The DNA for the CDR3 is TGTGCCAGCAGCCAAGCAACAGGGTCGAGCACAGATACGCAGTATTTT.

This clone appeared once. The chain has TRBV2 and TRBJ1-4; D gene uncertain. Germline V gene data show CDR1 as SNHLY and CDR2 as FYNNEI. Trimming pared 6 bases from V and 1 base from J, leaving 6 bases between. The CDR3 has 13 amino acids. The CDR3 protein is CASREGTNEKLFF. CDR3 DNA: TGTGCCAGCAGGGAGGGAACTAATGAAAAACTGTTTTTT.

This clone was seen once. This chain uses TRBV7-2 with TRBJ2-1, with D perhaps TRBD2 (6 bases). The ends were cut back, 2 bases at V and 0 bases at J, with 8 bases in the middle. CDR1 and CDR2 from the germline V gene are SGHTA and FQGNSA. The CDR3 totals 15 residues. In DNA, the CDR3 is TGTGCCAGCAGCTTATGGGGAGGCTCCTACAATGAGCAGTTCTTC. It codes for CASSLWGGSYNEQFF.

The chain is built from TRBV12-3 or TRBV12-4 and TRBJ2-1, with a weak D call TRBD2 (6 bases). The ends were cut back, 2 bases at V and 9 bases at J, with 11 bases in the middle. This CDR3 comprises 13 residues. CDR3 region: CASSLISGGEQFF. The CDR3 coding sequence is TGTGCCAGCAGTTTAATTAGCGGTGGTGAGCAGTTCTTC.

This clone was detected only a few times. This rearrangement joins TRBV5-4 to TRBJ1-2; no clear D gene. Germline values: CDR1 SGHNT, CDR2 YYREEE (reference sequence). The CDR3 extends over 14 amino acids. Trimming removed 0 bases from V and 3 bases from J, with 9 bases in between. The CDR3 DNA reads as TGTGCCAGCAGCTTGGGTAGCGGCTACTATGGCTACACCTTC. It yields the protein CASSLGSGYYGYTF.

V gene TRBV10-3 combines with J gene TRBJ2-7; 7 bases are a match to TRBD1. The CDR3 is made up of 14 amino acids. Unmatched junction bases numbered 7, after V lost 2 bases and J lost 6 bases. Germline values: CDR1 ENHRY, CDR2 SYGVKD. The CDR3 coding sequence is TGTGCCATCAGTGAGACAGGGGCGATCGGCGAGCAGTACTTC. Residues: CAISETGAIGEQYF.

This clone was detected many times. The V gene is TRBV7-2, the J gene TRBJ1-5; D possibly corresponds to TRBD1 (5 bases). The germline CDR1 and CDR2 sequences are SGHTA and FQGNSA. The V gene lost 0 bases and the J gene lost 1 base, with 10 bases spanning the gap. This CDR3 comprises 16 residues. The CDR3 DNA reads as TGTGCCAGCAGCTTAGCAGCGGGGCTGAGCAATCAGCCCCAGCATTTT. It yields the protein CASSLAAGLSNQPQHF.